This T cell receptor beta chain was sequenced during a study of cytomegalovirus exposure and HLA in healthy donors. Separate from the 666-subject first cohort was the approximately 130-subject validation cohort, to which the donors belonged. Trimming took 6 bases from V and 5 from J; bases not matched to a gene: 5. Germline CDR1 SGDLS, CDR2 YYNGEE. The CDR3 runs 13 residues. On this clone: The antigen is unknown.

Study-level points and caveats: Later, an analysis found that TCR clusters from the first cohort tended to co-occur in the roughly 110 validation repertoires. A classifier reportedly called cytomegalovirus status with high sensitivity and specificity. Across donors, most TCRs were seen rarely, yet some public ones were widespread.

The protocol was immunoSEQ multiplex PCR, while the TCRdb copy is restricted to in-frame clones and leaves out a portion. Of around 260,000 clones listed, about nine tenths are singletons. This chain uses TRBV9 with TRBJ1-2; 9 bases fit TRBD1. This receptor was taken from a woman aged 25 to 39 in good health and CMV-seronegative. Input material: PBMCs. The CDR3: CASKRDREYGYTF. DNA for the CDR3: TGTGCCAGCAAGAGGGACAGGGAATATGGCTACACCTTC.